Listed below are T cell receptor beta chains from one sample, sequenced in a study of blood T cell repertoires in COVID-19. TCRdb's table, derived via immunoSEQ multiplex PCR, lists solely in-frame clones and lacks some. The sample holds roughly 120,000 clones, roughly 87% seen once. Sequencing was performed on peripheral blood. The origin of the receptors is a human donor in a cohort sampled during active COVID-19. Both conserved end residues are part of each CDR3. A D gene is named only where the DNA matches it firmly. Where a row states a size, it is once, few, many or the class of an expanded clone; other rows omit it.

abundance: .; j_gene: TRBJ1-3; d_gene: TRBD1; v_gene: TRBV5-1; CDR3aa: CASSFGTGRPGNTIYF; CDR3nt: TGCGCCAGCAGCTTCGGGACAGGACGTCCTGGAAACACCATATATTTT
abundance: .; j_gene: TRBJ1-1; d_gene: TRBD1; v_gene: TRBV28; CDR3aa: CASSPRTGGTEAFF; CDR3nt: TGTGCCAGCAGTCCCCGGACAGGGGGAACTGAAGCTTTCTTT
abundance: .; j_gene: TRBJ2-3; d_gene: TRBD1; v_gene: TRBV19; CDR3aa: CASSKLTGTDTQYF; CDR3nt: TGTGCCAGTAGTAAGTTGACAGGGACAGATACGCAGTATTTT
abundance: .; j_gene: TRBJ2-3; d_gene: TRBD2; v_gene: TRBV24-1; CDR3aa: CATSENSGGATDTQYF; CDR3nt: TGTGCCACCAGTGAAAATAGCGGGGGGGCCACAGATACGCAGTATTTT
abundance: many; j_gene: TRBJ2-6; d_gene: TRBD2; v_gene: TRBV15; CDR3aa: CATSRGGSGGANVLTF; CDR3nt: TGTGCCACCAGCAGAGGCGGGAGTGGTGGGGCCAACGTCCTGACTTTC
abundance: .; j_gene: TRBJ1-1; d_gene: .; v_gene: TRBV7-9; CDR3aa: CASSTPGGAEAFF; CDR3nt: TGTGCCAGCAGCACGCCCGGGGGGGCTGAAGCTTTCTTT
abundance: .; j_gene: TRBJ2-6; d_gene: TRBD2; v_gene: TRBV7-2; CDR3aa: CASSLSSGSSGANVLTF; CDR3nt: TGTGCCAGCAGCTTATCTAGCGGGAGCTCTGGGGCCAACGTCCTGACTTTC
abundance: .; j_gene: TRBJ2-1; d_gene: TRBD2; v_gene: TRBV19; CDR3aa: CASSMLGTSGNNEQFF; CDR3nt: TGTGCCAGTAGTATGCTAGGGACTAGCGGAAACAATGAGCAGTTCTTC
abundance: .; j_gene: TRBJ1-5; d_gene: .; v_gene: TRBV28; CDR3aa: CASSLIGAYQPQHF; CDR3nt: TGTGCCAGCAGTTTGATAGGGGCCTATCAGCCCCAGCATTTT
abundance: .; j_gene: TRBJ1-2; d_gene: .; v_gene: TRBV7-9; CDR3aa: CASSYLQSYGYTF; CDR3nt: TGTGCCAGCAGCTACCTACAGAGCTATGGCTACACCTTC
abundance: .; j_gene: TRBJ2-7; d_gene: .; v_gene: TRBV2; CDR3aa: CASQQDYEQYF; CDR3nt: TGTGCCAGCCAACAGGACTACGAGCAGTACTTC
abundance: .; j_gene: TRBJ1-3; d_gene: .; v_gene: TRBV13; CDR3aa: CASSLLTVDIYF; CDR3nt: TGTGCCAGCAGCTTATTGACAGTAGACATATATTTT
abundance: .; j_gene: TRBJ2-5; d_gene: .; v_gene: TRBV12-3/TRBV12-4; CDR3aa: CASSLRETQYF; CDR3nt: TGTGCCAGCAGTTTACGAGAGACCCAGTACTTC
abundance: .; j_gene: TRBJ1-1; d_gene: .; v_gene: TRBV21-1; CDR3aa: CASSMSPPPGQNTEAFF; CDR3nt: TGTGCCAGCAGTATGTCCCCGCCGCCGGGACAGAACACTGAAGCTTTCTTT
abundance: .; j_gene: TRBJ2-5; d_gene: .; v_gene: TRBV11-3; CDR3aa: CASSLTYHREAQETQYF; CDR3nt: TGTGCCAGCAGTCTCACGTACCACAGGGAAGCGCAAGAGACCCAGTACTTC
abundance: .; j_gene: TRBJ1-4; d_gene: .; v_gene: TRBV5-1; CDR3aa: CASSLNNRVEEKLFF; CDR3nt: TGCGCCAGCAGCTTGAACAACAGGGTTGAGGAAAAACTGTTTTTT
abundance: .; j_gene: TRBJ1-2; d_gene: TRBD1; v_gene: TRBV6-1; CDR3aa: CASSEAQTGDYGYTF; CDR3nt: TGTGCCAGCAGTGAAGCGCAGACAGGGGACTATGGCTACACCTTC
abundance: .; j_gene: TRBJ2-1; d_gene: .; v_gene: TRBV9; CDR3aa: CASSLLAIYGNEQFF; CDR3nt: TGTGCCAGCAGCCTATTAGCGATTTATGGGAATGAGCAGTTCTTC
abundance: .; j_gene: TRBJ2-7; d_gene: .; v_gene: TRBV7-3; CDR3aa: CASSLMQGPQYF; CDR3nt: TGTGCCAGCAGCTTAATGCAGGGGCCGCAGTACTTC
abundance: .; j_gene: TRBJ2-3; d_gene: .; v_gene: TRBV30; CDR3aa: CAWSVSRGYTDTQYF; CDR3nt: TGTGCCTGGAGTGTGTCACGGGGATACACAGATACGCAGTATTTT
abundance: .; j_gene: TRBJ2-2; d_gene: TRBD1; v_gene: TRBV10-3; CDR3aa: CAISRDRGRSGELFF; CDR3nt: TGTGCCATCAGCCGGGACAGGGGGCGATCTGGGGAGCTGTTTTTT
abundance: .; j_gene: TRBJ1-2; d_gene: .; v_gene: TRBV6-6; CDR3aa: CASSYLAGGGYTF; CDR3nt: TGTGCCAGCAGTTACTTGGCTGGGGGCGGCTACACCTTC
abundance: once; j_gene: TRBJ2-1; d_gene: TRBD2; v_gene: TRBV7-2; CDR3aa: CASSSDSGRFNEQFF; CDR3nt: TGTGCCAGCAGCTCCGACAGCGGGAGATTCAATGAGCAGTTCTTC
abundance: few; j_gene: TRBJ1-4; d_gene: .; v_gene: TRBV19; CDR3aa: CASHSGEKLFF; CDR3nt: TGTGCCAGCCACAGTGGTGAAAAACTGTTTTTT
abundance: .; j_gene: TRBJ2-4; d_gene: .; v_gene: TRBV7-6; CDR3aa: CASSSITMPIQAKNIQYF; CDR3nt: TGTGCCAGCAGCTCGATAACAATGCCAATCCAAGCCAAAAACATTCAGTACTTC
abundance: .; j_gene: TRBJ2-1; d_gene: TRBD2; v_gene: TRBV6-5; CDR3aa: CASSSRTSGSYNEQFF; CDR3nt: TGTGCCAGCAGTTCCCGGACTAGCGGGAGCTACAATGAGCAGTTCTTC
abundance: .; j_gene: TRBJ1-1; d_gene: .; v_gene: TRBV7-3; CDR3aa: CASRPTPNTEAFF; CDR3nt: TGTGCCAGCAGGCCGACACCTAACACTGAAGCTTTCTTT
abundance: .; j_gene: TRBJ1-2; d_gene: .; v_gene: TRBV21-1; CDR3aa: CASSKRRTGGADGYTF; CDR3nt: TGTGCCAGCAGCAAAAGACGGACAGGGGGCGCGGATGGCTACACCTTC
abundance: .; j_gene: TRBJ2-7; d_gene: TRBD2; v_gene: TRBV5-1; CDR3aa: CASSSTSGGGYEQYF; CDR3nt: TGCGCCAGCAGCTCGACTAGCGGGGGTGGCTACGAGCAGTACTTC
abundance: .; j_gene: TRBJ2-3; d_gene: TRBD1; v_gene: TRBV20-1; CDR3aa: CSAGVTGGPDTQYF; CDR3nt: TGCAGTGCTGGTGTAACAGGGGGCCCAGATACGCAGTATTTT
abundance: .; j_gene: TRBJ2-2; d_gene: TRBD1; v_gene: TRBV28; CDR3aa: CASKAGGLSGELFF; CDR3nt: TGTGCCAGCAAGGCAGGGGGCCTTAGCGGGGAGCTGTTTTTT
abundance: .; j_gene: TRBJ1-1; d_gene: .; v_gene: TRBV30; CDR3aa: CAWSRGATEAFF; CDR3nt: TGTGCCTGGTCTCGGGGTGCCACTGAAGCTTTCTTT
abundance: .; j_gene: TRBJ2-7; d_gene: TRBD2; v_gene: TRBV30; CDR3aa: CAWSATSGAYEQYF; CDR3nt: TGTGCCTGGAGTGCCACTAGCGGGGCCTACGAGCAGTACTTC
abundance: .; j_gene: TRBJ2-5; d_gene: TRBD2; v_gene: TRBV25-1; CDR3aa: CASSEWAGEKETQYF; CDR3nt: TGTGCCAGCAGTGAATGGGCGGGGGAAAAAGAGACCCAGTACTTC
abundance: .; j_gene: TRBJ1-2; d_gene: .; v_gene: TRBV7-8; CDR3aa: CASSLLFGAYGYTF; CDR3nt: TGTGCCAGCAGCTTGCTATTTGGTGCCTATGGCTACACCTTC
abundance: .; j_gene: TRBJ2-1; d_gene: .; v_gene: TRBV28; CDR3aa: CATTGPPFDEQFF; CDR3nt: TGTGCCACCACAGGGCCCCCGTTTGATGAGCAGTTCTTC
abundance: .; j_gene: TRBJ2-5; d_gene: TRBD1; v_gene: TRBV5-1; CDR3aa: CASSLQRSQGAGETQYF; CDR3nt: TGCGCCAGCAGCTTGCAGAGGAGTCAGGGGGCCGGAGAGACCCAGTACTTC
abundance: .; j_gene: TRBJ2-6; d_gene: TRBD2; v_gene: TRBV28; CDR3aa: CASSLPGLAGGPSGANVLTF; CDR3nt: TGTGCCAGCAGTTTACCGGGACTAGCGGGAGGGCCTTCTGGGGCCAACGTCCTGACTTTC
abundance: .; j_gene: TRBJ1-1; d_gene: TRBD1; v_gene: TRBV5-1; CDR3aa: CASSLGDRGRAEAFF; CDR3nt: TGCGCCAGCAGCTTGGGGGACAGGGGGAGAGCTGAAGCTTTCTTT
abundance: .; j_gene: TRBJ1-1; d_gene: .; v_gene: TRBV3-1/TRBV3-2; CDR3aa: CASSQESLNSRGAFF; CDR3nt: TGTGCCAGCAGCCAAGAATCACTTAACAGTCGGGGAGCTTTCTTT
abundance: .; j_gene: TRBJ2-2; d_gene: .; v_gene: TRBV24-1; CDR3aa: CATSDALRGAGELFF; CDR3nt: TGTGCCACCAGTGACGCCTTAAGGGGTGCCGGGGAGCTGTTTTTT